The T cell receptor beta chain described here comes from a study of tumor and adjacent non-tumor tissue in lung cancer. Looking at the study overall: Patients were aged roughly 30 to 76, ten or so men and roughly 5 women, stage I to III.

Turning to this clonotype: Its cognate antigen is unknown.

Three rounds of nested PCR, following a modified ARM-PCR protocol, produced the TCRbeta library. Each CDR3 protein gets one entry after TCRdb re-called the multiplex PCR reads with MiXCR. The table lists 70,000 to 90,000 distinct CDR3 sequences, around 80% of them singletons. Findings and caveats of the study: Compared with tumor, normal lung showed significantly lower TCR diversity. Tumor TCR diversity, when higher, was linked to shorter survival.

This sample's RNA came from whole unsorted tissue. Donors were chemotherapy-naive, newly diagnosed lung cancer surgical patients in China, August–late 2014. The CDR3 contains 13 residues. The germline V gene encodes CDR1 SGHRS and CDR2 YFSETQ. The V call is TRBV5-1, the J call TRBJ2-1; D is possibly TRBD1 or TRBD2 (6 bases each). The source of this sequence is a woman in her forties or fifties with non-small cell lung cancer. Material for sequencing was lung tumor tissue. CDR3 loop: CASGLDSYNEQFF. For the CDR3, the DNA is TGCGCTAGCGGCTTGGACAGCTACAATGAGCAGTTCTTC. Filled out from reference TRBV5-1 and TRBJ2-1, the complete variable domain reads KAGVTQTPRYLIKTRGQQVTLSCSPISGHRSVSWYQQTPGQGLQFLFEYFSETQRNKGNFPGRFSGRQFSNSRSEMNVSTLELGDSALYLCASGLDSYNEQFFGPGTRLTVL.